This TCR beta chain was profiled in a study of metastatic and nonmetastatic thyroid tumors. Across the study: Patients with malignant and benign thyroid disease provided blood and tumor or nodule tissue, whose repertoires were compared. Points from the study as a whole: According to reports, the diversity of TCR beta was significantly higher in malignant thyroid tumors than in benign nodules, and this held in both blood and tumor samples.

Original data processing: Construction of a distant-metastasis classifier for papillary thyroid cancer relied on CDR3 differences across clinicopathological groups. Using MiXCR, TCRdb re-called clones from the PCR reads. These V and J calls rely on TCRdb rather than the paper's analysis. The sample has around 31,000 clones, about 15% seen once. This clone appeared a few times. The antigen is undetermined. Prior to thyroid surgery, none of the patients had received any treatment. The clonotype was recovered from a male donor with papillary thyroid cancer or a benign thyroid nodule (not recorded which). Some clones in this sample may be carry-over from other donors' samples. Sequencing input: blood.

CDR3 DNA: TGTGCCAGCAGTTCCGGGGATTGGAGCTCCTACGAGCAGTACTTC. Amino acids: CASSSGDWSSYEQYF. The rearrangement uses TRBV28 and TRBJ2-7; tentative D call: TRBD2 (5 bases). Trimming pared 4 bases from V and 0 bases from J, leaving 13 bases between. Germline V gives CDR1 MDHEN, CDR2 SYDVKM. The CDR3 totals 15 residues.